This record covers a single TCR beta chain. Mismatch with germline at one junction end may stem from a read error. The protocol was immunoSEQ multiplex PCR, while the TCRdb copy is restricted to in-frame clones and leaves out a portion. The sample holds about 97,000 clones, roughly nine tenths seen once. The germline CDR1 and CDR2 sequences are MNHEY and SVGAGI. This CDR3 region has 12 residues. This entry belongs to a study of OX40 agonist ivuxolimab in advanced cancers. Study in general: Prior checkpoint blockade (anti-PD-1, anti-PD-L1 or anti-CTLA-4) was permitted; about 40% had it.

The sequencing here drew on CD4+ or CD8+ T cells sorted from blood, taken in a trial of the OX40 agonist ivuxolimab. The receptor was isolated from an adult with an advanced solid tumor such as melanoma, head and neck, liver or kidney cancer. The chain links TRBV6-5 to TRBJ1-1; D ambiguous. As DNA, the CDR3 is TGTGCCAGCAGTTACACGAACTCTGAAGCTTTCTTT. Residues: CASSYTNSEAFF.